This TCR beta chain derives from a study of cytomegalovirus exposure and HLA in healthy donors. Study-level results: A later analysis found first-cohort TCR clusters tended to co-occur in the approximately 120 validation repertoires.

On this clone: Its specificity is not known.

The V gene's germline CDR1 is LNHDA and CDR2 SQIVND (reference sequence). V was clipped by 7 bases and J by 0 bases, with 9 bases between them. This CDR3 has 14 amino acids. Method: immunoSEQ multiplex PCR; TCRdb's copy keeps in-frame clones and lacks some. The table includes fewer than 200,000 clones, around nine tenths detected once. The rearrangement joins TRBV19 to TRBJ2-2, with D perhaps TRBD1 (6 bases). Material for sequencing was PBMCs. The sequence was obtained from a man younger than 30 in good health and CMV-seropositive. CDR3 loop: CASMGATNTGELFF. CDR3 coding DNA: TGTGCCAGTATGGGGGCCACGAACACCGGGGAGCTGTTTTTT.